This section outlines one T cell receptor (beta chain) sequence together with its context. The data are from a study of shared clonotypes between healthy human individuals. The authors loaded 150 to 250 ng DNA, 25,000 to 30,000 T cell genomes, into sorted-subset replicate PCRs. This table comes from immunoSEQ multiplex PCR, and its TCRdb copy is limited to in-frame clones, with some not included. This repertoire shows around 100,000 clones, around two thirds found once; its top ten account for roughly 24%. Germline CDR1 reads MDHEN; CDR2 reads SYDVKM. The CDR3 runs 14 residues. Material for sequencing was memory CD8+ T cells sorted from blood. Specified subset: CD45RO+ cells pooled with CCR7-negative TemRA cells. The TCR originated in a woman between 25 and 40 years old in good health. This chain links TRBV28 with TRBJ2-5; 10 nucleotides line up with TRBD1. The J call may not be correct, given that the DNA end is closer to TRBJ2-7. The CDR3 DNA reads as TGTGCCAGCAGTTTCCGGGACAGGGGTCGCGAGCAGTACTTC. Translation gives CASSFRDRGREQYF.